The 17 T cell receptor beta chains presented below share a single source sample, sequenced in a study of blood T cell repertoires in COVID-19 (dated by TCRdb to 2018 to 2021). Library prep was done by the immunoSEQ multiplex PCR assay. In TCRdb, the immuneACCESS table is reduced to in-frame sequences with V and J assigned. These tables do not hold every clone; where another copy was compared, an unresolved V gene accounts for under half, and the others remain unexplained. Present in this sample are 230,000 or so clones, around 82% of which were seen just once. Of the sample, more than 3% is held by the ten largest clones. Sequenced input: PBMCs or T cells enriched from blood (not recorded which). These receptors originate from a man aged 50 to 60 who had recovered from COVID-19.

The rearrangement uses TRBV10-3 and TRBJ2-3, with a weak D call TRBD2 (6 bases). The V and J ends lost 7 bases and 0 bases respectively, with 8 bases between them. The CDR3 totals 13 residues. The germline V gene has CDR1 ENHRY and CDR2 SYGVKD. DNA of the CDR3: TGTGCCATCACGGGACTTAGCACAGATACGCAGTATTTT. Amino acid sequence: CAITGLSTDTQYF.

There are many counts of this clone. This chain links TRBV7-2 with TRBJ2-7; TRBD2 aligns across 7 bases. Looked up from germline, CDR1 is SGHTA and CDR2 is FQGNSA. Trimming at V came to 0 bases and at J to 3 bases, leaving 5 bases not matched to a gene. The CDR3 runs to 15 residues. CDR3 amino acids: CASSLASGADYEQYF. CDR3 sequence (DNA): TGTGCCAGCAGCTTAGCGAGCGGGGCGGACTACGAGCAGTACTTC.

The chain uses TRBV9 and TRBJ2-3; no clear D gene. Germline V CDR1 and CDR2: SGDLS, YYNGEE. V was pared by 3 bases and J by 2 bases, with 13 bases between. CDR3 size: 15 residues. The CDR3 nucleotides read TGTGCCAGCAGCGCCCCTCGCGGTCCCACAGATACGCAGTATTTT. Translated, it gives CASSAPRGPTDTQYF.

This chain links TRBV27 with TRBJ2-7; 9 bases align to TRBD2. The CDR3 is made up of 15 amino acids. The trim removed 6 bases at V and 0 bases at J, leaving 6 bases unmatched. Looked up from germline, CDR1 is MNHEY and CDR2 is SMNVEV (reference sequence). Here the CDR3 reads CASRMTSGSSYEQYF. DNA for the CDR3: TGTGCCAGCAGAATGACTAGCGGAAGCTCCTACGAGCAGTACTTC.

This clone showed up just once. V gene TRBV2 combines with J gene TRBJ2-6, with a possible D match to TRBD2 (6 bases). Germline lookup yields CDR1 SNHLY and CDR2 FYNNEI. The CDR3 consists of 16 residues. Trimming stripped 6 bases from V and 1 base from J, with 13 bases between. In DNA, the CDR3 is TGTGCCAGCAGCTACGCCGGGGGTTCTGGGGCCAACGTCCTGACTTTC. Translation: CASSYAGGSGANVLTF. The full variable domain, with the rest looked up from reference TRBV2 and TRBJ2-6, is EPEVTQTPSHQVTQMGQEVILRCVPISNHLYFYWYRQILGQKVEFLVSFYNNEISEKSEIFDDQFSVERPDGSNFTLKIRSTKLEDSAMYFCASSYAGGSGANVLTFGAGSRLTVL.

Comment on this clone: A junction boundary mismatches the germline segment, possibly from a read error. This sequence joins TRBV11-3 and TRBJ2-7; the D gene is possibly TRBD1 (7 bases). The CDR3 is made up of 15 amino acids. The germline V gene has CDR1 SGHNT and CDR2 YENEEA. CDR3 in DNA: TGTGCCAGCAGCCCCGCTACCGGACAGGACTACTTACGCCACTTC. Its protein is CASSPATGQDYLRHF.

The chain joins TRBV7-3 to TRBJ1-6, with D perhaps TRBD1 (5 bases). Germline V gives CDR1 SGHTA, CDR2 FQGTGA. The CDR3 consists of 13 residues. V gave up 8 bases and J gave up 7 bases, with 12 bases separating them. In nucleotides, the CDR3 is TGTGCCAGCGGGATGGGGGGAAATTCACCCCTCCACTTT. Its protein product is CASGMGGNSPLHF. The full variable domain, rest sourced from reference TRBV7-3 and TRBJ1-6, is GAGVSQTPSNKVTEKGKYVELRCDPISGHTALYWYRQSLGQGPEFLIYFQGTGAADDSGLPNDRFFAVRPEGSVSTLKIQRTERGDSAVYLCASGMGGNSPLHFGNGTRLTVT.

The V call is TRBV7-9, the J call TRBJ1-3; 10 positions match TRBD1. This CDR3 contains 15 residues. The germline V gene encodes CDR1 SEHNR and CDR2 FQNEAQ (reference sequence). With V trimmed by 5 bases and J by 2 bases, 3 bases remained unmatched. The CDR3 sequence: CASSLTGGTGNTIYF. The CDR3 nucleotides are TGTGCCAGCAGCCTGACAGGGGGCACTGGAAACACCATATATTTT.

The CDR3 DNA reads TGTGCCACCAGTGAACCCGGGACAGGGGGCAATCAGCCCCAGCATTTT. Protein sequence: CATSEPGTGGNQPQHF. The rearrangement links TRBV24-1 to TRBJ1-5; 10 nucleotides agree with TRBD1. The CDR3 consists of 16 residues. With 4 bases clipped from V and 2 bases from J, the junction kept 4 bases outside the gene matches. Germline CDR1 KGHDR, CDR2 SFDVKD.

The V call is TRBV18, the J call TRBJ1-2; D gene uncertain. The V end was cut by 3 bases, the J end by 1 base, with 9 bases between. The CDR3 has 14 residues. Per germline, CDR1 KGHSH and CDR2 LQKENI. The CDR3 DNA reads TGTGCCAGCTCACCTAACCTCGGTAACTATGGCTACACCTTC. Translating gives CASSPNLGNYGYTF.

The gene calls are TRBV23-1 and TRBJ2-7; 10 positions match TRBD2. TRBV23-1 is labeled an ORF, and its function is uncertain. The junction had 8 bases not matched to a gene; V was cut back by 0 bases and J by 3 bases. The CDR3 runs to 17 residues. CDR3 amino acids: CASSQSLSGRAIYEQYF. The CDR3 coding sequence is TGCGCCAGCAGTCAATCCCTGAGCGGGAGGGCCATCTACGAGCAGTACTTC.

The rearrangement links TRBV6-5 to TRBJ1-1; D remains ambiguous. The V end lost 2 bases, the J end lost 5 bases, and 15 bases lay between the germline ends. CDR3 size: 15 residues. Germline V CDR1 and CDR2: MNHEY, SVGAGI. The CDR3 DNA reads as TGTGCCAGCAGTTACGCCTCGGCCAGGCCAACTGAAGCTTTCTTT. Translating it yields CASSYASARPTEAFF.

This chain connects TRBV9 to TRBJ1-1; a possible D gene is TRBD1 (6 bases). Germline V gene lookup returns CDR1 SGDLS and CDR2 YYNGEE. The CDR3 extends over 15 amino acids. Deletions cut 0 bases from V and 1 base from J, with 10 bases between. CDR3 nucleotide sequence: TGTGCCAGCAGCGTAGTGGCAGGGGCGAACACTGAAGCTTTCTTT. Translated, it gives CASSVVAGANTEAFF.

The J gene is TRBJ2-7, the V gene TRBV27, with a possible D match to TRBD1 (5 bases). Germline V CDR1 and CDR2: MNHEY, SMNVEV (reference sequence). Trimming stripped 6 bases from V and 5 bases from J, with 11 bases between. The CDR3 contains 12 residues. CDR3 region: CASRQVPHEQYF. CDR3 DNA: TGTGCCAGCAGACAGGTTCCCCACGAGCAGTACTTC.

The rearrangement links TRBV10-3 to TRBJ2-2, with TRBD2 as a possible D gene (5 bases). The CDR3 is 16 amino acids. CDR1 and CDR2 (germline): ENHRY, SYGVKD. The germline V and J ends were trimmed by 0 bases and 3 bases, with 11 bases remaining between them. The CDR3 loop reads CAISESTGLDTGELFF. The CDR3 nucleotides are TGTGCCATCAGTGAGTCGACGGGGTTGGACACCGGGGAGCTGTTTTTT.

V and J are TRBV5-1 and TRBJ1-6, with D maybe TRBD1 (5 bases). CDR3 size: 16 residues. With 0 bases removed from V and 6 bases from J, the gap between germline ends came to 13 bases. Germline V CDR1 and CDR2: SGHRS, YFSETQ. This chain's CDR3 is CASSLEIGQGNSPLHF. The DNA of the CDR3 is TGCGCCAGCAGCTTGGAAATTGGGCAGGGTAATTCACCCCTCCACTTT.

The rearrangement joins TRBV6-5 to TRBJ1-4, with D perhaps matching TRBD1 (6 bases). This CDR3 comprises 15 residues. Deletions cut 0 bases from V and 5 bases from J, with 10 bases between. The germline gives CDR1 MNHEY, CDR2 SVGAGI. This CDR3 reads CASSYSQGRNEKLFF. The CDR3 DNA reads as TGTGCCAGCAGTTACTCACAGGGAAGGAATGAAAAACTGTTTTTT.